The TCR beta chain described here comes from a study of blood T cells in healthy people across ages (dated by TCRdb to between 2015 and 2017). As for the study more broadly: Template switching captured roughly one uniquely barcoded TCR beta cDNA molecule per two T cells in model experiments. To track age-related changes in TCR beta repertoire diversity, the study relied on deep sequencing normalized with unique cDNA molecular identifiers. Donors were grouped into four age groups: young (average about 15 years), middle-aged (39), aged (around 62) and long-lived (about 90). To avoid experimental bias, donors of different ages were randomly spread across the sequencing lanes. The study analyzed two additional independent replicas of 1 million unique cDNA reads from the same blood draw for two donors, one aged 18 to 30 and one aged 80 or older. What the research found in general, with its limitations: Compared with the aged group, the long-lived group had more naive CD4+ T cells, fewer expanded clones and increased TCR diversity, suggesting age selection. The percentage of naive T cells measured by flow cytometry correlated strongly with observed TCR beta diversity. Donor CMV infection status was unknown, potentially confounding age-related changes in expanded clonotypes. Estimates of total diversity based on one million sequenced T cells were regarded as lower bounds and as underestimates. Observed TCR beta diversity per million T cells fell roughly linearly with age, and a significant reduction was already apparent by age around 39. Conclusive comparison of naive and antigen-experienced compartments was prevented by the profiling of bulk unsorted PBMCs.

Libraries came from 5' RACE. The run used an Illumina HiSeq 2500. A second roughly 7 to 11 cycle PCR used a sample-barcoded 5' primer and a J-beta primer mix. Each TCR beta cDNA molecule received a unique molecular identifier from a template-switch 5' adaptor carrying 12 random nucleotides. Each sample yielded at least 2.5 million CDR3-containing paired-end reads. First-strand cDNA was synthesized from all RNA with the Mint cDNA synthesis kit, primed by a TRBC-specific oligonucleotide. All cDNA was treated with uracil-DNA glycosylase and then went through a first 18-cycle PCR with the universal primers M1SS and BC2_uni_R. Concerning the study's data processing: For normalization, 1 million high-quality reads, each with a distinct molecular identifier, were randomly selected from each sample. Instead of being binned into consensus sequences, reads with shared molecular identifiers were discarded. MiTCR, with a Q25 quality threshold and the strictest error-elimination algorithm, was used for CDR3 identification, clonotype clustering and error correction. A nonparametric unseen species model using Euler transformation provided a lower-bound estimate of total TCR beta diversity. TCRdb itself trimmed the public reads at Q25 with fastp, ran MiXCR and retained productive beta chains. Merged by CDR3 protein, the rows form single entries marked with the most common genes and DNA. TCRdb, not the original authors, processed these V and J calls. This sample comprises fewer than 1 million distinct CDR3 sequences, roughly 44% of them detected only once. The top ten clones comprise nearly 20% of the sample.

The roughly 37 donors, aged 6 to 90 years, were systemically healthy Caucasian individuals from Russia. Each donor gave ten milliliters of peripheral blood, drawn into EDTA-treated Vacutainer tubes. Ficoll-Paque density-gradient centrifugation was used to isolate PBMCs, with at least 7 million obtained per sample. Total RNA was extracted from PBMCs with Trizol reagent, with at least 5.5 micrograms obtained per sample. For every donor, flow cytometry on a PBMC aliquot measured the percentage of naive CD45RAhigh/CD27high T cells. There are a few counts of this clonotype. Its antigen is not yet known. No clone much larger than this one lies a single base away; base qualities are absent. CDR1 WSHSY and CDR2 SAAADI are derived from the germline V gene. Spanning cysteine to phenylalanine, the CDR3 consists of 13 amino acids. The entry retains the CDR3 DNA only, 39 bases that are in frame from base 1. The germline V and J ends show losses of 5 bases and 7 bases respectively, and no gene match explains 5 bases of the junction.

Sequencing was done on a sample of blood. The V gene is TRBV10-2 and the J gene is TRBJ2-1, with 7 junctional bases fitting TRBD2. This TCR derives from a man in his 60s in good health. CDR3 sequence: CASSWDGGNEQFF. The bases read TGCGCCAGCAGTTGGGACGGGGGGAATGAGCAGTTCTTC.